These 19 T cell receptor beta chains originate from one sample sequenced in a study of regulatory T cells in long-lasting Graves disease. TCR beta libraries were built with iRepertoire HTBI primers and Arm-PCR of CDR3 regions. MiXCR, applied by TCRdb to the multiplex PCR reads, yields one record per CDR3 protein. The sample gives about 460,000 distinct CDR3 sequences, 14% of which show up once; more than 15% is in the top ten. Time point here: newly diagnosed GD, antithyroid drugs for less than 3 months. Preparation of the TCR library used RNA extracted from PBMCs. These data were also filed under a second study, of T cells in Graves' hyperthyroidism and ophthalmopathy.

The sequenced sample was peripheral blood mononuclear cells (PBMCs), obtained at new diagnosis, from a patient treated with antithyroid drugs. These receptors came from a woman aged 50 to 60 with Graves disease.

The genes are TRBV15 and TRBJ2-5; TRBD2 might be the D (5 bases). The germline V and J ends were trimmed by 2 bases and 3 bases, with 10 bases remaining between them. This CDR3 contains 14 residues. Germline CDR1 and CDR2: LNHNV and YYDKDF (reference sequence). Written as DNA, the CDR3 is TGTGCCACCAGCAGAAGACTACGTAAAGAGACCCAGTACTTC. It is translated as CATSRRLRKETQYF.

This clonotype was recorded at least ten times. This chain joins TRBV3-1 and TRBJ2-7; 10 bases match TRBD2. The ends lost 1 base at V and 6 bases at J; junction bases unmatched: 9. Germline CDR1 reads LGHDT; CDR2 reads YNNKEL (reference sequence). The CDR3 is 16 residues long. CDR3 amino acids: CASSQVSLAGAGEQYF. In DNA form, the CDR3 reads TGTGCCAGCAGCCAAGTTAGTCTAGCGGGAGCAGGCGAGCAGTACTTC.

This clonotype was observed many times. The rearrangement joins TRBV12-3 or TRBV12-4 to TRBJ2-3, with TRBD2 matching over 10 bases. V shed 5 bases and J 8 bases; nucleotides not matched to a gene: 13. The CDR3 covers 16 residues. DNA of the CDR3: TGTGCCAGCAGTGCCCAAGCGGGAGGGCCTCCTGGTACGCAGTATTTT. It codes for CASSAQAGGPPGTQYF.

This clonotype has a handful of counts. The J gene is TRBJ1-4, the V gene TRBV12-3 or TRBV12-4, with TRBD1 identical over 7 bases. The V segment lost 8 bases and the J segment 8 bases; nucleotides outside the gene matches: 11. The CDR3 is 14 amino acids. CDR3 DNA: TGTGCCAGCTCACCCCGGGACAGTAACGAAAAACTGTTTTTT. Protein sequence: CASSPRDSNEKLFF.

The chain is built from TRBV10-3 and TRBJ1-2, with 7 bases fitting TRBD1. This CDR3 spans 14 amino acids. The germline V gene encodes CDR1 ENHRY and CDR2 SYGVKD. Germline trimming cut 3 bases from V and 7 bases from J; bases unmatched to any gene: 8. CDR3 sequence reads: CAISEGDSHAGYTF. The CDR3 DNA sequence: TGTGCCATCAGTGAAGGGGACAGCCACGCTGGCTACACCTTC.

V usage is TRBV13 and J usage is TRBJ1-3, with D possibly being TRBD1 (6 bases). The CDR3 extends over 15 amino acids. Germline V gene lookup returns CDR1 PRHDT and CDR2 FYEKMQ (reference sequence). V lost 1 base, J lost 2 bases, and 9 bases lay in between. CDR3 loop: CASSLESGAGNTIYF. In nucleotides, the CDR3 is TGTGCCAGCAGCTTAGAGTCAGGGGCTGGAAACACCATATATTTT.

This clonotype was seen many times. The CDR3 sequence: CASSRDSDGGETQYF. The DNA for the CDR3 is TGCGCCAGCAGCCGAGACAGTGATGGGGGGGAGACCCAGTACTTC. V usage is TRBV5-1 and J usage is TRBJ2-5; D may be TRBD2 (6 bases). This CDR3 region has 15 residues. Germline V gene sequence: CDR1 SGHRS, CDR2 YFSETQ. V was cut by 4 bases and J by 5 bases, with 18 bases left in between.

This clonotype has a handful of counts. This rearrangement joins TRBV10-1 to TRBJ2-1; D gene unclear. Germline CDR1 reads WNHNN; CDR2 reads SYGVQD (reference sequence). The ends were cut back, 4 bases at V and 8 bases at J, with 12 bases in the middle. The CDR3 covers 13 residues. The CDR3 sequence: CASSGIGFDEQFF. CDR3 sequence (DNA): TGCGCCAGCAGTGGGATAGGGTTCGATGAGCAGTTCTTC.

This clonotype was observed at least ten times. This sequence joins TRBV6-1 and TRBJ2-1; 14 bases line up with TRBD2. After removal of 4 bases from V and 0 bases from J, the junction contained 11 bases not matched to a gene. This CDR3 has 20 residues. The germline CDR1 and CDR2 sequences are MNHNS and SASEGT. CDR3 residues: CASSASGTSGRLASYNEQFF. The CDR3, as DNA: TGTGCCAGCAGTGCATCCGGGACTAGCGGGAGATTGGCCTCCTACAATGAGCAGTTCTTC.

V and J are TRBV20-1 and TRBJ2-7, with 7 positions matching TRBD2. Germline loops: CDR1 DFQATT, CDR2 SNEGSKA (reference sequence). This CDR3 has 15 amino acids. Trimming cost V 3 bases and J 0 bases; bases outside gene matches: 8. The CDR3: CSASRLAESSYEQYF. The CDR3 DNA is TGCAGTGCTAGCCGACTAGCAGAAAGCTCCTACGAGCAGTACTTC.

In its sample, this clonotype was seen many times. The chain links TRBV7-9 to TRBJ1-1; 9 bases align to TRBD1. Germline lookup yields CDR1 SEHNR and CDR2 FQNEAQ (reference sequence). This CDR3 is built from 15 residues. The J segment lost 6 bases and the V segment lost 5 bases, leaving 10 bases of the junction unmatched. The CDR3 loop reads CASSGPGQGAPEAFF. In DNA form, the CDR3 reads TGTGCCAGCAGCGGTCCGGGACAGGGAGCCCCTGAAGCTTTCTTT. Filled out from reference TRBV7-9 and TRBJ1-1, the complete variable domain reads DTGVSQNPRHKITKRGQNVTFRCDPISEHNRLYWYRQTLGQGPEFLTYFQNEAQLEKSRLLSDRFSAERPKGSFSTLEIQRTEQGDSAMYLCASSGPGQGAPEAFFGQGTRLTVV.

This clonotype has only a few counts. The rearrangement joins TRBV7-7 to TRBJ2-5, with 10 bases aligning to TRBD2. Germline V gene sequence: CDR1 SSHAT, CDR2 FNYEAQ (reference sequence). Trimming removed 1 base from V and 6 bases from J; junction bases left unmatched: 8. The CDR3 is 16 amino acids. The CDR3: CASSLELAGVGKTQYF. The CDR3 DNA sequence: TGTGCCAGCAGCTTAGAGCTAGCGGGAGTTGGGAAGACCCAGTACTTC. The full variable domain, in which reference TRBV7-7 and TRBJ2-5 provide the parts outside the CDR3, is GAGVSQSPRYKVTKRGQDVTLRCDPISSHATLYWYQQALGQGPEFLTYFNYEAQPDKSGLPSDRFSAERPEGSISTLTIQRTEQRDSAMYRCASSLELAGVGKTQYFGPGTRLLVL.

There are a few counts of this clonotype. The gene calls are TRBV5-1 and TRBJ1-6; D not certain. Germline CDR1 is SGHRS and CDR2 is YFSETQ. The ends were cut back, 3 bases at V and 5 bases at J, with 12 bases in the middle. The CDR3 loop spans 15 amino acids. CDR3 in DNA: TGCGCCAGCAGCTACTCGACTGAAAATAATTCACCCCTCCACTTT. Its translation: CASSYSTENNSPLHF.

As to this clonotype: Its ends do not fully match the called genes, so a read error is possible. The chain couples TRBV6-1 to TRBJ2-7; D is uncertain. This CDR3 contains 15 residues. Germline lookup yields CDR1 MNHNS and CDR2 SASEGT. CDR3 nucleotides: TGTGCCAGCAAACCCTACCGCGACCTCTCCAACGAGCAGTACTTC. This codes for CASKPYRDLSNEQYF.

The table lists this clonotype with many counts. CDR3 DNA sequence: TGCAGCATAACCAGCACAGATACGCAGTATTTT. It specifies CSITSTDTQYF. This sequence joins TRBV29-1 and TRBJ2-3; D remains unclear. Trimming shortened V by 8 bases and J by 0 bases, and 6 bases separated the two germline ends. The CDR3 covers 11 residues. The V gene's germline CDR1 is SQVTM and CDR2 ANQGSEA.

This clonotype was seen at least ten times. This sequence joins TRBV29-1 and TRBJ2-2, with D maybe TRBD2 (5 bases). Germline loops: CDR1 SQVTM, CDR2 ANQGSEA. The CDR3 length is 12 residues. Trimming pared 2 bases from V and 6 bases from J, leaving 7 bases between. CDR3: CSVELASGELFF. The DNA of the CDR3 is TGCAGCGTTGAACTAGCCTCCGGGGAGCTGTTTTTT.

This clonotype was seen repeatedly, ten times or more. J is TRBJ2-1 and V is TRBV14, with 7 positions matching TRBD1. Germline V gene lookup returns CDR1 SGHDN and CDR2 FVKESK. V lost 4 bases and J lost 6; bases outside the gene matches: 9. There are 15 residues in the CDR3. CDR3 protein: CASSLRGLRFNEQFF. In DNA, the CDR3 is TGTGCCAGCAGCCTTAGGGGGCTTCGGTTCAATGAGCAGTTCTTC.

This chain joins TRBV2 and TRBJ2-5; D is undetermined. The CDR3 is 13 residues long. CDR1 is SNHLY, CDR2 FYNNEI, per germline. The V and J ends lost 1 base and 3 bases respectively, with 6 bases between them. Written as DNA, the CDR3 is TGTGCCAGCAGTGAAGATCTGGAAGAGACCCAGTACTTC. The encoded protein is CASSEDLEETQYF.

CDR3 protein: CAAFTLRGPGNTEAFF. The CDR3 coding sequence is TGTGCCGCCTTCACCCTCCGGGGTCCTGGGAACACTGAAGCTTTCTTT. This chain uses TRBV27 with TRBJ1-1; D unresolved. Looked up from germline, CDR1 is MNHEY and CDR2 is SMNVEV (reference sequence). With 11 bases removed from V and 1 base from J, the gap between germline ends came to 23 bases. The length of the CDR3 is 16 residues.